The sequence of this T cell receptor (beta chain) was determined in a study of cytomegalovirus exposure and HLA in healthy donors. Study-wide results and caveats: When a later analysis compared HLA-associated TCR beta chains with equally common others, the HLA-associated chains turned out to be more clonally expanded and to have lower generation probabilities.

PCR involved 60 Vbeta and 13 Jbeta primers. TCRdb keeps only in-frame clones here, not all; method: immunoSEQ multiplex PCR. The data contain under 200,000 clones, around 80% of them singletons. This clone has only one observation. Its cognate antigen is unknown. One end of the junction fails to match germline, which may point to a read error. The specimen sequenced was PBMCs. This TCR derives from a man aged 40-49 years in good health and CMV-seronegative.

The CDR3: CSSSLSGANTYEQYF. CDR3 nucleotide sequence: TGTTCCAGCAGCTTAAGCGGAGCCAATACCTACGAGCAGTACTTC. This chain joins TRBV7-9 and TRBJ2-7, with D perhaps TRBD2 (5 bases). The CDR3 covers 15 residues. Germline CDR1 and CDR2: SEHNR and FQNEAQ (reference sequence).